The next 21 T cell receptor beta chains were all read from a single sample in a study of shared clonotypes between healthy human individuals. This table comes from immunoSEQ multiplex PCR, and its TCRdb copy is limited to in-frame clones, with some not included. Here the sample spans approximately 1,000,000 clones, roughly 80% being singletons. Sequencing used memory CD4+ T cells from PBMCs. Documented subset: CD45RA-negative fraction. Receptors originate from a man between 18 and 29 years old in good health. Some clones in this sample may be carry-over from other donors' samples.

The CDR3 sequence: CASSLLGLYEQYF. The DNA for the CDR3 is TGTGCCAGCAGCCTACTGGGGCTGTACGAGCAGTACTTC. The chain recombines TRBV2 with TRBJ2-7, with TRBD1 as a possible D gene (5 bases). Trimming took off 6 bases at V and 4 bases at J, with 13 bases between the two ends. Germline V gene data show CDR1 as SNHLY and CDR2 as FYNNEI. The CDR3 extends over 13 amino acids.

A word on this clone: Only one base separates this from a far larger clonotype, so it likely reflects a read error. CDR3 sequence (DNA): TGTGCCAGCAGCTCGGGACAGGGCTACAATGAGCAGTTCTTC. Its translation: CASSSGQGYNEQFF. The rearrangement uses TRBV7-7 and TRBJ2-1; 9 nucleotides align to TRBD1. Germline-derived CDR1 and CDR2 are SSHAT and FNYEAQ (reference sequence). The CDR3 runs 14 residues. Losses at the gene ends were 4 bases for V and 3 bases for J; bases not matched to a gene: 1.

The rearrangement joins TRBV5-1 to TRBJ1-2; D is unresolved. Germline V CDR1 and CDR2: SGHRS, YFSETQ. Trimming stripped 5 bases from V and 2 bases from J, with 10 bases between. This CDR3 spans 13 amino acids. CDR3 bases: TGCGCCAGCAGTCGACAACTAAACTATGGCTACACCTTC. It translates to CASSRQLNYGYTF. The full variable domain, with the rest looked up from reference TRBV5-1 and TRBJ1-2, is KAGVTQTPRYLIKTRGQQVTLSCSPISGHRSVSWYQQTPGQGLQFLFEYFSETQRNKGNFPGRFSGRQFSNSRSEMNVSTLELGDSALYLCASSRQLNYGYTFGSGTRLTVV.

V is TRBV7-3 and J is TRBJ2-1; the match to TRBD2 covers 7 bases. J was trimmed by 2 bases and V by 1 base; bases with no gene match: 2. CDR1 and CDR2 (germline): SGHTA, FQGTGA. The CDR3 consists of 15 residues. CDR3 nucleotides: TGTGCCAGCAGCTTAAGCGGGGGAGCCTACAATGAGCAGTTCTTC. This encodes CASSLSGGAYNEQFF.

The rearrangement joins TRBV7-9 to TRBJ2-2; D is possibly TRBD1 (5 bases). Germline V gives CDR1 SEHNR, CDR2 FQNEAQ (reference sequence). The CDR3 runs 15 residues. The V end lost 0 bases, the J end lost 5 bases, and 10 bases lay between the germline ends. CDR3 amino acids: CASSLAGDRTGELFF. CDR3 nucleotide sequence: TGTGCCAGCAGCTTAGCAGGGGATAGGACCGGGGAGCTGTTTTTT.

This clone was seen only a few times. The rearrangement links TRBV11-2 to TRBJ2-1; D ambiguous. V dropped 2 bases and J dropped 8 bases, with 13 bases sitting between them. The CDR3 is 14 amino acids. Germline CDR1 SGHAT, CDR2 FQNNGV. The chain's CDR3 is CASSLSVGPDEQFF. The CDR3 nucleotides are TGTGCCAGCAGCTTAAGTGTAGGACCGGATGAGCAGTTCTTC.

The chain carries TRBV10-3 and TRBJ1-1, with TRBD1 identical over 9 bases. V shed 7 bases and J 1 base; nucleotides not matched to a gene: 7. Per germline, CDR1 ENHRY and CDR2 SYGVKD. The CDR3 is 15 residues long. The CDR3 is CAITMLGQGNTEAFF. For the CDR3, the DNA is TGTGCCATCACCATGCTGGGACAGGGGAACACTGAAGCTTTCTTT.

The chain employs TRBV5-5 and TRBJ1-3; possible D gene TRBD1, 6 bases. Germline V gene lookup returns CDR1 SGHKS and CDR2 YYEKEE (reference sequence). V lost 3 bases to trimming and J lost 4 bases, with 14 bases between them. The CDR3 covers 15 residues. The CDR3 region is CASSSYGGAGNTIYF. For the CDR3, the DNA is TGTGCCAGCAGCTCCTATGGGGGCGCCGGAAACACCATATATTTT.

The rearrangement links TRBV27 to TRBJ2-7; no clear D. Germline lookup yields CDR1 MNHEY and CDR2 SMNVEV (reference sequence). Trimming took 2 bases from V and 6 from J, leaving 14 bases between them. The CDR3 is 14 residues long. CDR3 residues: CASSLGLRVGEQYF. Written as DNA, the CDR3 is TGTGCCAGCAGTTTAGGCCTAAGGGTTGGCGAGCAGTACTTC.

The rearrangement joins TRBV30 to TRBJ2-3, with no clear D. This CDR3 has 13 residues. Trimming removed 0 bases at V and 5 bases at J, with 9 bases between. Germline V gives CDR1 GTSNPN, CDR2 SVGIG (reference sequence). CDR3 sequence: CAWSVPSIDTQYF. The CDR3 region has the DNA TGTGCCTGGAGTGTACCCTCCATAGATACGCAGTATTTT.

The rearrangement links TRBV7-2 to TRBJ2-5; D is perhaps TRBD1 (5 bases). The V end was cut by 3 bases, the J end by 3 bases, with 8 bases between. Germline V gene lookup returns CDR1 SGHTA and CDR2 FQGNSA. The CDR3 has 13 residues. CDR3 in amino acids: CASSFQGKETQYF. CDR3 nucleotides: TGTGCCAGCAGCTTCCAGGGAAAAGAGACCCAGTACTTC.

The chain couples TRBV9 to TRBJ2-5; D is perhaps TRBD2 (6 bases). The CDR3 runs 15 residues. Trimming removed 4 bases from V and 5 bases from J, with 18 bases in between. CDR1 SGDLS and CDR2 YYNGEE come from the germline V gene. The CDR3 DNA reads TGTGCCAGCAGCTCCGCCGGGGGACCTTGGGAGACCCAGTACTTC. Amino acid sequence: CASSSAGGPWETQYF.

The J gene is TRBJ2-5, the V gene TRBV7-6, with TRBD2 as a possible D gene (6 bases). The length of the CDR3 is 16 residues. The germline gives CDR1 SGHVS, CDR2 FNYEAQ. Deletions cut 5 bases from V and 5 bases from J, with 21 bases between. The CDR3 DNA reads as TGTGCCAGCAGCCCATCCAACGGGAGACCATGGGAGACCCAGTACTTC. This gives the protein CASSPSNGRPWETQYF. The complete variable domain, with remaining parts taken from reference TRBV7-6 and TRBJ2-5, reads GAGVSQSPRYKVTKRGQDVALRCDPISGHVSLYWYRQALGQGPEFLTYFNYEAQQDKSGLPNDRFSAERPEGSISTLTIQRTEQRDSAMYRCASSPSNGRPWETQYFGPGTRLLVL.

The V and J genes are TRBV6-1 and TRBJ1-5, with D perhaps matching TRBD1 (5 bases). Looked up from germline, CDR1 is MNHNS and CDR2 is SASEGT. This CDR3 region has 17 residues. The V and J ends lost 2 bases and 3 bases respectively, with 17 bases between them. As DNA, the CDR3 is TGTGCCAGCAGTGAACCCCCCCCCGGGGGGTACAATCAGCCCCAGCATTTT. Protein sequence: CASSEPPPGGYNQPQHF.

The rearrangement uses TRBV7-9 and TRBJ2-7; D remains unclear. The germline V gene encodes CDR1 SEHNR and CDR2 FQNEAQ (reference sequence). Trimming removed 3 bases at V and 3 bases at J, with 9 bases between. This CDR3 has 13 amino acids. The CDR3 nucleotides are TGTGCCAGCAGCTTCTTGGGCGGCTACGAGCAGTACTTC. The encoded protein is CASSFLGGYEQYF.

V and J are TRBV9 and TRBJ2-7; 11 bases map to TRBD1. The V gene's germline CDR1 is SGDLS and CDR2 YYNGEE. The V gene end was trimmed by 4 bases and the J gene end by 3 bases; junction bases not matched to a gene: 6. The CDR3 sequence is 15 residues long. The CDR3 region is CASSPTDRGHYEQYF. CDR3 nucleotides: TGTGCCAGCAGCCCGACGGACAGGGGGCACTACGAGCAGTACTTC.

The rearrangement links TRBV19 to TRBJ1-4; a weak D match, TRBD1 (6 bases). V lost 4 bases, J lost 8 bases, and 14 bases lay in between. CDR3 length equals 14 residues. The V gene's germline CDR1 is LNHDA and CDR2 SQIVND (reference sequence). The CDR3 nucleotides read TGTGCCAGTAGTACGACAGGCTTCGACGAAAAACTGTTTTTT. It translates to CASSTTGFDEKLFF.

The rearrangement uses TRBV15 and TRBJ2-7; 11 bases map to TRBD1. CDR1 is LNHNV and CDR2 is YYDKDF in the germline V gene (reference sequence). V dropped 5 bases and J dropped 6; count of bases not matched to a gene: 9. This CDR3 contains 15 residues. CDR3 nucleotide sequence: TGTGCCACCAGCTGGCGCCGGGACAGGGGGTTCGAGCAGTACTTC. This sequence encodes CATSWRRDRGFEQYF. The variable domain in full, completed from reference TRBV15 and TRBJ2-7, reads DAMVIQNPRYQVTQFGKPVTLSCSQTLNHNVMYWYQQKSSQAPKLLFHYYDKDFNNEADTPDNFQSRRPNTSFCFLDIRSPGLGDTAMYLCATSWRRDRGFEQYFGPGTRLTVT.

The J gene is TRBJ1-1, the V gene TRBV28; maybe TRBD1 (5 bases). Germline-derived CDR1 and CDR2 are MDHEN and SYDVKM. Between the trimmed V and J ends, which lost 3 bases and 4 bases, there was a span of 15 bases. The CDR3 is 15 residues long. CDR3 sequence (DNA): TGTGCCAGCAGTTTTTTGGGGGGAGGAATCACTGAAGCTTTCTTT. This gives the protein CASSFLGGGITEAFF.

V is TRBV2 and J is TRBJ2-5; the D is unclear. Trimming removed 4 bases from V and 5 bases from J, with 8 bases in between. This CDR3 contains 12 residues. Per the germline V gene, CDR1 is SNHLY and CDR2 is FYNNEI. The CDR3 nucleotides are TGTGCCAGCAGTGGATCCATGGAGACCCAGTACTTC. This codes for CASSGSMETQYF.

V is TRBV5-4 and J is TRBJ2-1; 7 bases map to TRBD2. From germline, CDR1 is SGHNT and CDR2 YYREEE (reference sequence). Trimming took 8 bases from V and 9 from J; bases not matched to a gene: 11. There are 13 residues in the CDR3. In DNA form, the CDR3 reads TGTGCCAGTTCGGGGACTACCGCCACTGAGCAGTTCTTC. Protein product: CASSGTTATEQFF.